The 2 T cell receptor beta chains listed next were all sequenced from one sample in a study of TIL therapy for anti-PD-1-resistant metastatic lung cancer. Time point here: pre-treatment sample, taken before nivolumab and TIL therapy. The immunoSEQ assay was v3. Profiled with immunoSEQ multiplex PCR; TCRdb holds only in-frame clones, not every one. Of 52,000 or so clones in the sample, around four fifths were seen once. The sample in question was blood, obtained at baseline. These receptors originate from a person aged 25-80 years with non-small cell lung cancer.

This clone was counted between two and nine times. This chain links TRBV21-1 with TRBJ1-3. TRBV21-1 is described as a pseudogene. The length of the CDR3 is 17 residues. The chain's CDR3 is CASSGTGRDLPGNTIYF. The CDR3 DNA reads as TGTGCCAGCAGCGGTACAGGCCGGGACCTCCCTGGAAACACCATATATTTT.

The chain is built from TRBV5-1 and TRBJ2-7; 14 bases line up with TRBD2. Germline V CDR1 and CDR2: SGHRS, YFSETQ. J lost 6 bases, V lost 4 bases, and 6 bases had no gene match. This CDR3 has 15 amino acids. CDR3 region: CASSQTSGREGEQYF. CDR3 DNA sequence: TGCGCCAGCAGCCAGACTAGCGGGAGGGAGGGCGAGCAGTACTTC.